A selection of T cell receptor beta chains follows, all from one sample in a study of T cell changes during pregnancy in multiple sclerosis. Data came from immunoSEQ multiplex PCR; TCRdb stores just in-frame clones and leaves some out. Here the sample spans 79,000 or so clones, about 92% being singletons. Sequenced material: CD4+ T cells from peripheral blood mononuclear cells, taken before pregnancy. The source of these receptors is a female donor with multiple sclerosis, enrolled in a pregnancy study. The CDR3 runs from the conserved cysteine through the conserved F or W. D genes are given only for firm matches.

TRBJ2-2 | NA | TRBV2 | CASSDRGTGELFF
TRBJ2-2 | NA | TRBV5-4 | CASSSGVSHGTGELFF
TRBJ1-2 | NA | TRBV7-2 | CASGSGMFNYGYTF
TRBJ1-2 | NA | TRBV6-5 | CASSYSRGANYGYTF
TRBJ1-2 | TRBD1 | TRBV6-1 | CASSEAGGGYTF
TRBJ2-3 | TRBD2 | TRBV7-2 | CASSSLAGGTDTQYF
TRBJ1-3 | NA | TRBV13 | CASSPTGRSGNTIYF
TRBJ1-1 | NA | TRBV6-1 | CASSSNDITEAFF
TRBJ1-1 | TRBD1 | TRBV5-8 | CASRSRGLRAFF
TRBJ1-2 | TRBD1 | TRBV7-2 | CASSLAGTAYGYTF
TRBJ1-3 | TRBD1 | TRBV7-2 | CASSVGRTGISGNTIYF
TRBJ1-3 | TRBD1 | TRBV19 | CASSITGAGNTIYF
TRBJ1-1 | NA | TRBV28 | CASSLSNREAFF
TRBJ2-1 | TRBD2 | TRBV19 | CASSISPPGLAGSLNNEQFF
TRBJ1-2 | TRBD1 | TRBV5-4 | CASSLTGGDGYTF
TRBJ2-7 | TRBD2 | TRBV11-2 | CASSPTSGEGTYEQYF
TRBJ2-1 | NA | TRBV19 | CASGPTHSSYNEQFF